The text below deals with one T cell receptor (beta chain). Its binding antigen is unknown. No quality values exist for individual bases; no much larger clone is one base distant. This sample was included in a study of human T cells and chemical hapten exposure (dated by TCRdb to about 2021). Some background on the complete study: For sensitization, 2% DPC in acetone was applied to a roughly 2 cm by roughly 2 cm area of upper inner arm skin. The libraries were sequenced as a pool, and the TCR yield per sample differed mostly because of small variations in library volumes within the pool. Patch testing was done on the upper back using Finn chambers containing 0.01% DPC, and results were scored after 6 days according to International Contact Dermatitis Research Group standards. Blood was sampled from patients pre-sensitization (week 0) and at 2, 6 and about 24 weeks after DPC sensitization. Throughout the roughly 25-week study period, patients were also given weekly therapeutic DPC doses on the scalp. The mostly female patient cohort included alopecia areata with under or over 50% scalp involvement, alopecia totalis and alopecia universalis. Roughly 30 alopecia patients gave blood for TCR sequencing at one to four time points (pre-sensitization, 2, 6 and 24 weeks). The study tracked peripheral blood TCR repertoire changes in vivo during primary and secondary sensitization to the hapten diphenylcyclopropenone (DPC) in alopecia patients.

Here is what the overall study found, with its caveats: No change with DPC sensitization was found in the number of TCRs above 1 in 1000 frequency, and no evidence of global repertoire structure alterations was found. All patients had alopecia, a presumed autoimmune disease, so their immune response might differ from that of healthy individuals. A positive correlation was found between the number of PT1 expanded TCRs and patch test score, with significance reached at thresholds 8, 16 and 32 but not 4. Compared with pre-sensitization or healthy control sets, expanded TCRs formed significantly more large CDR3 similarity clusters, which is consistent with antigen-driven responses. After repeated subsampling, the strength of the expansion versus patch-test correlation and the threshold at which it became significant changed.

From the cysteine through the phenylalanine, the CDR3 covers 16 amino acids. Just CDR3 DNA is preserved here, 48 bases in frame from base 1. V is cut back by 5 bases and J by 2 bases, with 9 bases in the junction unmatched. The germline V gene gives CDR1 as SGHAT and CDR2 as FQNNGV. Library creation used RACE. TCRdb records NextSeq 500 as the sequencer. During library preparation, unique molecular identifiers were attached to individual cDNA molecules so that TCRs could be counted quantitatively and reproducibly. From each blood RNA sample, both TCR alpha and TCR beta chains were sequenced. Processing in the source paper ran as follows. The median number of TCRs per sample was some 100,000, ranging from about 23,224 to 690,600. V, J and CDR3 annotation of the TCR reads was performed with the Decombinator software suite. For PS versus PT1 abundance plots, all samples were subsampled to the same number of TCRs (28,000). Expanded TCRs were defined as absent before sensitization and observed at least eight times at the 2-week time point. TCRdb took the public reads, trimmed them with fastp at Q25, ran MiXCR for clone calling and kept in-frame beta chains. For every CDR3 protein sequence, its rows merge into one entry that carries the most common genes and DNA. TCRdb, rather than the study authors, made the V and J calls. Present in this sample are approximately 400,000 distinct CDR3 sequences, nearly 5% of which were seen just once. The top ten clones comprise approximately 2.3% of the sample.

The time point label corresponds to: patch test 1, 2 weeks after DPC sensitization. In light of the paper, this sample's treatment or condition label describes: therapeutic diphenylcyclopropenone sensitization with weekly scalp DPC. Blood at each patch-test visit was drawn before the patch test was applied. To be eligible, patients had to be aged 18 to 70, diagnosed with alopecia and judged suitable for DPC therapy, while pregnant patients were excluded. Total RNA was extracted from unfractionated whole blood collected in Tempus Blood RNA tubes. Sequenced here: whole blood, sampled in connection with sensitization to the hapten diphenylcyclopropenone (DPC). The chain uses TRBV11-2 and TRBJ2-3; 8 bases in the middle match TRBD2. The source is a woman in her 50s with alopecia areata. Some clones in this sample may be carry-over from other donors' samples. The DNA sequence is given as TGTGCCAGCAGCGGGCGACTAGCGAGCCTCACAGATACGCAGTATTTT. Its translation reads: CASSGRLASLTDTQYF.